Shown below are 10 T cell receptor beta chains from a single sample sequenced in a study of blood T cells in healthy people across ages. Then a second PCR, running about 6 to 11 cycles, was carried out with a sample-barcoded 5' primer and a J-beta primer mix. A single record per CDR3 protein comes from TCRdb applying MiXCR to the 5' RACE reads. The table shows over 1,200,000 distinct CDR3 sequences, with approximately 60% occurring only once. The sample taken for sequencing was blood. These receptors originate from a man aged 18 to 30 in good health.

The sample holds a few counts of this clonotype. The chain couples TRBV20-1 to TRBJ2-5; D might be TRBD1 (5 bases). Looked up from germline, CDR1 is DFQATT and CDR2 is SNEGSKA (reference sequence). V gave up 5 bases and J gave up 2 bases, with 18 bases separating them. This CDR3 spans 15 amino acids. The CDR3 DNA follows: TGCAGTGCTCCGGTCGTGTGGGGCCAGCAAGAGACCCAGTACTTC. It specifies CSAPVVWGQQETQYF.

This rearrangement joins TRBV10-3 to TRBJ2-7, with D unclear. Germline values: CDR1 ENHRY, CDR2 SYGVKD. This CDR3 region has 12 residues. The germline V and J ends were trimmed by 2 bases and 3 bases, with 5 bases remaining between them. In DNA form, the CDR3 reads TGTGCCATCAGTGAGACTAACTACGAGCAGTACTTC. This gives the protein CAISETNYEQYF.

This clonotype was counted a single time. The genes are TRBV27 and TRBJ2-1, with 8 positions matching TRBD1. The CDR3 length is 21 residues. Looked up from germline, CDR1 is MNHEY and CDR2 is SMNVEV (reference sequence). After removal of 8 bases from V and 10 bases from J, the junction contained 34 bases not matched to a gene. The DNA for the CDR3 is TGTGCCAGCTGCCCTCCGACAGGGGATCAGGGGCGAAGAAGATATTCCTACGAGCAGTTCTTC. Amino acids: CASCPPTGDQGRRRYSYEQFF.

The rearrangement links TRBV6-1 to TRBJ2-5; D remains unclear. The CDR3 extends over 13 amino acids. Germline loops: CDR1 MNHNS, CDR2 SASEGT. Trimming removed 3 bases from V and 4 bases from J, with 9 bases in between. The CDR3 here is CASSDTWGETQYF. CDR3 sequence (DNA): TGTGCCAGCAGTGATACCTGGGGAGAGACCCAGTACTTC.

The J gene is TRBJ1-2, the V gene TRBV25-1; maybe TRBD1 (6 bases). Per germline, CDR1 MGHDK and CDR2 SYGVNS. This CDR3 has 13 residues. V dropped 3 bases and J dropped 8 bases, with 13 bases sitting between them. The CDR3 region is CASSDWAGAGYTF. The CDR3 nucleotides are TGTGCCAGCAGTGACTGGGCAGGGGCGGGCTACACCTTC.

The CDR3 reads CASTSSGRARINEQFF. CDR3 DNA sequence: TGTGCCAGCACCTCCAGCGGGAGGGCGAGGATCAATGAGCAGTTCTTC. The rearrangement joins TRBV6-5 to TRBJ2-1, with 10 nucleotides matching TRBD2. Germline CDR1 reads MNHEY; CDR2 reads SVGAGI. This CDR3 comprises 16 residues. V was pared by 7 bases and J by 6 bases, with 12 bases of the junction left unmatched.

This chain links TRBV7-9 with TRBJ1-6, with a possible D match to TRBD1 (6 bases). Germline lookup yields CDR1 SEHNR and CDR2 FQNEAQ (reference sequence). V was trimmed by 5 bases and J by 15 bases, leaving 20 bases between them. This CDR3 has 14 amino acids. CDR3 DNA: TGTGCCAGCAGCCGGAATGCCCCACAGGGTAACCTCCACTTT. As protein: CASSRNAPQGNLHF.

Notes on this clonotype: The junction differs from germline at one of its ends, possibly a read error. J is TRBJ2-5 and V is TRBV6-5; no clear D. Germline CDR1 is MNHEY and CDR2 is SVGAGI. The CDR3 extends over 16 amino acids. CDR3 DNA sequence: TGTGCCAGCGGTTACTCGGTCTCCACCAGACAAGAGACCCAGTACTTC. It encodes CASGYSVSTRQETQYF.

V gene TRBV10-3 combines with J gene TRBJ2-5, with D possibly matching TRBD2 (6 bases). The end of the DNA is better explained by TRBJ2-1, so the J call may be wrong. Germline values: CDR1 ENHRY, CDR2 SYGVKD. This CDR3 is built from 14 residues. CDR3 in DNA: TGTGCCATCAGTGGAAGCGGAGGGCAAGAGACCCAGTTCTTC. This translates into CAISGSGGQETQFF.

The chain uses TRBV4-1 and TRBJ1-5, with no clear D. Trimming took 1 base from V and 4 from J, leaving 14 bases between them. The germline CDR1 and CDR2 sequences are MGHRA and YSYEKL. This CDR3 has 16 residues. CDR3 in DNA: TGCGCCAGCAGCCAAGGGCATGGGCAGCTTAATCAGCCCCAGCATTTT. Translating it yields CASSQGHGQLNQPQHF.